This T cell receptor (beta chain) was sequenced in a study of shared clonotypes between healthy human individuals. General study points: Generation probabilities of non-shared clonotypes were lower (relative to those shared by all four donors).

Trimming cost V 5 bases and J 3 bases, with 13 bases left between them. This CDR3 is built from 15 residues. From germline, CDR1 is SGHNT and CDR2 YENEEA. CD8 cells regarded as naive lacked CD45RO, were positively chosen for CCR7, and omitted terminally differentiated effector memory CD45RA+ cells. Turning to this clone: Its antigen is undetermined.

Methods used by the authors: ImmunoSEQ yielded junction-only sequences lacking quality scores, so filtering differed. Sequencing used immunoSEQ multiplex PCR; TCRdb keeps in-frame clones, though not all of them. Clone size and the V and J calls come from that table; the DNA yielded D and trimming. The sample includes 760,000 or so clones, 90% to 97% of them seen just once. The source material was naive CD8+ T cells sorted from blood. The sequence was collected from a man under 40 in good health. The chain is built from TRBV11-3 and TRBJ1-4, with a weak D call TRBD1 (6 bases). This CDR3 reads CASSPIGQSNEKLFF. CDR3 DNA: TGTGCCAGCAGCCCGATCGGACAGTCTAATGAAAAACTGTTTTTT. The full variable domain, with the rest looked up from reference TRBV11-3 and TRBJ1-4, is EAGVVQSPRYKIIEKKQPVAFWCNPISGHNTLYWYLQNLGQGPELLIRYENEEAVDDSQLPKDRFSAERLKGVDSTLKIQPAELGDSAVYLCASSPIGQSNEKLFFGSGTQLSVL.